These 5 T cell receptor beta chains came from one sample sequenced in a study of regulatory T cells in long-lasting Graves disease. Sequencing libraries for TCR beta were prepared with iRepertoire HTBI primers and Arm-PCR of CDR3 regions. TCRdb reanalysed the multiplex PCR reads using MiXCR and keeps one entry per CDR3 protein. The sample has 200,000 to 250,000 distinct CDR3 sequences; 20% to 25% are singletons. Time point: newly diagnosed GD, antithyroid drugs for less than 3 months. The authors made the TCR library using RNA they extracted from PBMCs. The sample in question was peripheral blood mononuclear cells (PBMCs), obtained at new diagnosis, from a patient treated with antithyroid drugs. These TCRs come from a female donor with Graves disease.

This clonotype came up many times. The chain links TRBV6-2 or TRBV6-3 to TRBJ2-7, with D possibly TRBD1 on 5 matching bases. CDR3 size: 14 residues. The ends were cut back, 6 bases at V and 0 bases at J, with 12 bases in the middle. The V gene's germline CDR1 is MNHEY and CDR2 SVGEGT. CDR3 region: CASSDPQGSYEQYF. CDR3 DNA: TGTGCCAGCAGCGACCCCCAGGGCTCCTACGAGCAGTACTTC.

This clonotype was picked up many times. The chain is built from TRBV7-2 and TRBJ2-7; 9 nucleotides line up with TRBD1. Trimming removed 5 bases from V and 3 bases from J; junction bases left unmatched: 8. The germline V gene has CDR1 SGHTA and CDR2 FQGNSA. The CDR3 spans 15 residues. CDR3 coding DNA: TGTGCCAGCAGCACCCCGGGACAGGGTAGCTACGAGCAGTACTTC. This sequence encodes CASSTPGQGSYEQYF. The full variable domain, with the rest looked up from reference TRBV7-2 and TRBJ2-7, is GAGVSQSPSNKVTEKGKDVELRCDPISGHTALYWYRQSLGQGLEFLIYFQGNSAPDKSGLPSDRFSAERTGGSVSTLTIQRTQQEDSAVYLCASSTPGQGSYEQYFGPGTRLTVT.

The chain has TRBV6-5 and TRBJ2-4; 10 bases map to TRBD1. The V gene end was trimmed by 0 bases and the J gene end by 6 bases; junction bases not matched to a gene: 5. The CDR3 contains 16 residues. Germline V gives CDR1 MNHEY, CDR2 SVGAGI. CDR3 DNA sequence: TGTGCCAGCAGTTACTCGGTGACAGGGGGCCGAAACATTCAGTACTTC. The encoded protein is CASSYSVTGGRNIQYF.

There are many counts of this clonotype. The chain carries TRBV7-2 and TRBJ2-7, with D perhaps matching TRBD2 (5 bases). V lost 5 bases and J lost 2, with 10 bases in between. Germline CDR1 SGHTA, CDR2 FQGNSA. The CDR3 has 13 residues. The CDR3: CASSGSAAYEQYF. The DNA of the CDR3 is TGTGCCAGCAGCGGTAGCGCCGCCTACGAGCAGTACTTC.

This chain connects TRBV12-3 or TRBV12-4 to TRBJ2-3, with 9 bases matching TRBD1. The ends lost 6 bases at V and 1 base at J; junction bases unmatched: 2. This CDR3 contains 14 residues. Written as DNA, the CDR3 is TGTGCCAGCAGGGGGGACAGGGGCACAGATACGCAGTATTTT. This gives the protein CASRGDRGTDTQYF.